The text below deals with one TCR beta chain. Within the sample, other DNA sequences also encode this same CDR3. This specimen comes from a study of T cell responses to AZD1222 COVID-19 vaccine. The repertoire was sequenced with immunoSEQ multiplex PCR; TCRdb's copy has only in-frame clones and lacks some. The table records about 120,000 clones, 88% of them present only once. The specimen was peripheral blood, collected 28 days after the second AZD1222 dose. The receptor was isolated from an adult who received the AZD1222 COVID-19 vaccine.

The DNA for the CDR3 is TGTGCCAGCTCACCATGGGGGGCTGGTGAAAAACTGTTTTTT. Its protein is CASSPWGAGEKLFF. This chain uses TRBV18 with TRBJ1-4, with a weak D call TRBD1 (6 bases). Germline V lookup: CDR1 KGHSH, CDR2 LQKENI. The CDR3 runs 14 residues. The germline V and J ends were trimmed by 2 bases and 7 bases, with 11 bases remaining between them.